One sample yielded the 14 T cell receptor beta chains listed below, sequenced in a study of T cell responses to AZD1222 COVID-19 vaccine. Clones were sequenced by immunoSEQ multiplex PCR, and TCRdb holds only the in-frame ones, with some missing. The sample has some 100,000 clones; 90% are singletons. The source was peripheral blood, collected on day 0 of AZD1222 vaccination. These receptors were obtained from an adult in good health.

CDR3 in DNA: TGTGCCAGCAGTGAAGCAATCCGAACCCTCTATGGCTACACCTTC. Translated, it gives CASSEAIRTLYGYTF. This rearrangement joins TRBV6-1 to TRBJ1-2; D is undetermined. The V end lost 0 bases, the J end lost 4 bases, and 12 bases lay between the germline ends. The CDR3 length is 15 residues. Germline V CDR1 and CDR2: MNHNS, SASEGT.

V is TRBV18 and J is TRBJ1-6; D is unclear. Germline CDR1 reads KGHSH; CDR2 reads LQKENI. V was pared by 3 bases and J by 7 bases, with 10 bases between. The CDR3 is 14 amino acids. The CDR3 bases are TGTGCCAGCTCACCGGACCTGATGAATTCACCCCTCCACTTT. It codes for CASSPDLMNSPLHF.

The V call is TRBV14, the J call TRBJ2-5; the D gene could be TRBD1 or TRBD2 (5 bases each). Germline-derived CDR1 and CDR2 are SGHDN and FVKESK. V dropped 2 bases and J dropped 5 bases, with 15 bases sitting between them. This CDR3 contains 15 residues. CDR3 in amino acids: CASSQRLGTGETQYF. The CDR3 region has the DNA TGTGCCAGCAGCCAAAGACTGGGGACCGGGGAGACCCAGTACTTC. Supplemented by reference TRBV14 and TRBJ2-5, the full variable domain reads EAGVTQFPSHSVIEKGQTVTLRCDPISGHDNLYWYRRVMGKEIKFLLHFVKESKQDESGMPNNRFLAERTGGTYSTLKVQPAELEDSGVYFCASSQRLGTGETQYFGPGTRLLVL.

This chain connects TRBV7-8 to TRBJ1-4, with D uncertain. The CDR3 runs 14 residues. V was trimmed by 5 bases and J by 6 bases, leaving 13 bases between them. Germline CDR1 is SGHVS and CDR2 is FQNEAQ. The CDR3 spells CASSQRAPYEKLFF. The CDR3 DNA sequence: TGTGCCAGCAGCCAACGGGCTCCCTATGAAAAACTGTTTTTT. Drawing the rest from reference TRBV7-8 and TRBJ1-4, the complete variable domain is GAGVSQSPRYKVAKRGQDVALRCDPISGHVSLFWYQQALGQGPEFLTYFQNEAQLDKSGLPSDRFFAERPEGSVSTLKIQRTQQEDSAVYLCASSQRAPYEKLFFGSGTQLSVL.

The genes are TRBV27 and TRBJ2-2; 7 bases fit TRBD2. The germline CDR1 and CDR2 sequences are MNHEY and SMNVEV (reference sequence). The V and J ends lost 3 bases and 4 bases, in that order; junction bases with no gene match: 5. The CDR3 covers 15 residues. The CDR3 DNA is TGTGCCAGCAGTTTCTCGGCGGGGGTCACCGGGGAGCTGTTTTTT. Residues: CASSFSAGVTGELFF.

The genes are TRBV18 and TRBJ2-7; 8 positions match TRBD2. V lost 1 base, J lost 0 bases, and 2 bases stayed unmatched. Looked up from germline, CDR1 is KGHSH and CDR2 is LQKENI. This CDR3 spans 15 amino acids. CDR3 amino acids: CASSPLSGGSYEQYF. As DNA, the CDR3 is TGTGCCAGCTCACCACTGAGCGGGGGCTCCTACGAGCAGTACTTC.

J is TRBJ2-7 and V is TRBV4-1; D may correspond to TRBD1 or TRBD2 (6 bases each). CDR1 MGHRA and CDR2 YSYEKL come from the germline V gene. With 4 bases removed from V and 2 bases from J, the gap between germline ends came to 15 bases. CDR3 length equals 15 residues. The CDR3, as DNA: TGCGCCAGCAGCCCGGGGTGGGGGGCAGCCTACGAGCAGTACTTC. It translates to CASSPGWGAAYEQYF.

DNA of the CDR3: TGTGCCAGCAGCTGGGGGCTTGAGCAGTTCTTC. Protein sequence: CASSWGLEQFF. The chain joins TRBV13 to TRBJ2-1; tentatively, D is TRBD1 (6 bases). V lost 4 bases to trimming and J lost 9 bases, with 7 bases between them. The CDR3 is made up of 11 amino acids. Germline CDR1 reads PRHDT; CDR2 reads FYEKMQ (reference sequence).

The chain links TRBV4-1 to TRBJ1-4, with D tentatively TRBD1 (6 bases). Between the trimmed V and J ends, which lost 3 bases and 4 bases, there was a span of 12 bases. CDR1 MGHRA and CDR2 YSYEKL come from the germline V gene. The CDR3 is 15 amino acids. Here the CDR3 reads CASSQHAGVNEKLFF. The DNA of the CDR3 is TGCGCCAGCAGCCAGCATGCAGGGGTTAATGAAAAACTGTTTTTT.

This chain connects TRBV5-1 to TRBJ2-6; 11 bases match TRBD1. The V segment lost 1 base and the J segment 3 bases; nucleotides outside the gene matches: 3. The CDR3 consists of 17 residues. The germline CDR1 and CDR2 sequences are SGHRS and YFSETQ. DNA of the CDR3: TGCGCCAGCAGCTTGTCGGGACAGGGGGTTGGGGCCAACGTCCTGACTTTC. The encoded protein is CASSLSGQGVGANVLTF.

This clone came up once. The chain employs TRBV2 and TRBJ1-1, with D possibly matching TRBD1 (6 bases). CDR1 SNHLY and CDR2 FYNNEI come from the germline V gene. V was trimmed by 8 bases and J by 4 bases, leaving 14 bases between them. The CDR3 contains 13 residues. The CDR3 is CASSQGPGTEAFF. For the CDR3, the DNA is TGTGCCAGCTCTCAGGGGCCGGGCACTGAAGCTTTCTTT.

The V call is TRBV5-1, the J call TRBJ2-1; the D gene is possibly TRBD1 (6 bases). The CDR3 length is 14 residues. The V gene's germline CDR1 is SGHRS and CDR2 YFSETQ. V was shortened by 4 bases and J by 6 bases, with 14 bases between the two germline ends. CDR3 loop: CASSVDRLINEQFF. CDR3 DNA sequence: TGCGCCAGCAGCGTAGACAGGTTGATCAATGAGCAGTTCTTC.

V usage is TRBV5-4 and J usage is TRBJ2-2, with 7 bases identical to TRBD2. Germline loops: CDR1 SGHNT, CDR2 YYREEE (reference sequence). The CDR3 totals 16 residues. V lost 3 bases to trimming and J lost 4 bases; unmatched junction nucleotides: 9. For the CDR3, the DNA is TGTGCCAGCAGCTCGGGAGGCGGGGCGGTCACCGGGGAGCTGTTTTTT. It yields the protein CASSSGGGAVTGELFF.

The genes are TRBV19 and TRBJ1-1, with D unclear. This CDR3 spans 13 amino acids. Germline V CDR1 and CDR2: LNHDA, SQIVND (reference sequence). V lost 5 bases and J lost 6, with 13 bases in between. In DNA, the CDR3 is TGTGCCAGTAGTTTTTCCTCTTGGGCTGAAGCTTTCTTT. Protein sequence: CASSFSSWAEAFF.